Below, one TCR beta chain is given with its context. This sample was taken from a study of blood T cell repertoires in COVID-19. In the study overall: Collection of acute and convalescent COVID-19 samples took place in the United States, Italy and Spain. PBMCs, B-cell-depleted T cells, or T cells provided the cDNA or gDNA that made up the material.

Original data processing: It was from reference gene primer amplification that nucleated cell counts were estimated. The repertoire was sequenced with immunoSEQ multiplex PCR; TCRdb's copy has only in-frame clones and lacks some. That table is the source of V, J and clone size, and D and trimming were worked out from the DNA. Among 30,000 to 40,000 clones listed, almost 80% were seen once. CDR1 SGHDT and CDR2 YYEEEE come from the germline V gene. CDR3 size: 13 residues. The V end lost 0 bases, the J end lost 11 bases, and 14 bases lay between the germline ends. The sequencing input was peripheral blood. The sequence was collected from a woman aged 55 to 70 with acute or convalescent COVID-19. The chain combines TRBV5-6 with TRBJ1-1, with D possibly being TRBD1 (5 bases). CDR3 loop: CASSLGAVAGAFF. The CDR3 coding sequence is TGTGCCAGCAGCTTGGGGGCCGTTGCAGGGGCTTTCTTT.